This is a list of T cell receptor beta chains from one sample in a study of T cell responses to AZD1222 COVID-19 vaccine. Some clones are missing from TCRdb's copy, which holds only in-frame ones; the method was immunoSEQ multiplex PCR. Here the sample spans fewer than 200,000 clones, approximately 92% being singletons. Sequences were derived from peripheral blood, sampled on day 0 of AZD1222 vaccination. These receptors all stem from an adult in good health. Both conserved end residues are part of each CDR3. The order of the fields is D gene, clone size, V gene, J gene, CDR3 DNA, CDR3 protein. The D gene is left open where the match is weak. A clone size is listed for some rows: how often the clone was seen (once, few, many), or a class if it is expanded.

>.|.|TRBV6-6|TRBJ2-7
TGTGCCAGCAGATTAGACAGCGTCGACGAGCAGTACTTC
CASRLDSVDEQYF
>.|.|TRBV7-2|TRBJ1-2
TGTGCCAGCAGCCCGGGAGCGGGCTATGGCTACACCTTC
CASSPGAGYGYTF
>.|.|TRBV7-2|TRBJ2-1
TGTGCCAGCCGGCTTCAAGGGAACCGCAATGAGCAGTTCTTC
CASRLQGNRNEQFF
>TRBD1|.|TRBV6-5|TRBJ2-7
TGTGCCACCAGGGGACAGGTTTTACCCGCCTACGAGCAGTACTTC
CATRGQVLPAYEQYF
>.|.|TRBV5-1|TRBJ1-1
TGCGCCAGCAGCTTGGCTGAGAACACTGAAGCTTTCTTT
CASSLAENTEAFF
>.|few|TRBV29-1|TRBJ1-2
TGCAGCGTGGGAACAGGGACGAACTATGGCTACACCTTC
CSVGTGTNYGYTF
>TRBD1|.|TRBV3-1/TRBV3-2|TRBJ1-5
TGTGCCAGCAGCCAAGGCAGGGGGACGTATCAGCCCCAGCATTTT
CASSQGRGTYQPQHF
>.|.|TRBV9|TRBJ2-1
TGTGCCAGCAGCGTAGGGCAGGGGAGCTACAATGAGCAGTTCTTC
CASSVGQGSYNEQFF
>.|.|TRBV5-4|TRBJ1-5
TGTGCCAGCAGCATAGGGGGTGGGGATCAGCCCCAGCATTTT
CASSIGGGDQPQHF
>.|.|TRBV24-1|TRBJ2-5
TGTGCCACCAGGGACTCTCAAGAGACCCAGTACTTC
CATRDSQETQYF
>.|.|TRBV6-1|TRBJ2-1
TGTGCCAGCACAGGGACGGAAAACAATGAGCAGTTCTTC
CASTGTENNEQFF
>.|once|TRBV14|TRBJ2-5
TGTGCCAGCAGCCAAGAGGTACAGGCAGGGGAGACCCAGTACTTC
CASSQEVQAGETQYF
>TRBD1|.|TRBV2|TRBJ1-2
TGTGCCAGCAGTGATCGCGGGCAGGGGGGGGACTATGGCTACACCTTC
CASSDRGQGGDYGYTF
>TRBD1|.|TRBV10-1|TRBJ1-6
TGCGCCAGCAGTGAGACGACAGGGAGGAATAATTCACCCCTCCACTTT
CASSETTGRNNSPLHF
>.|.|TRBV6-5|TRBJ1-6
TGTGCCAGCAGGCCGCGCGGTAATAATTCACCCCTCCACTTT
CASRPRGNNSPLHF
>.|.|TRBV4-2|TRBJ2-7
TGTGCCAGCAGCCAAGAAGGCTACGAGCAGTACTTC
CASSQEGYEQYF
>TRBD1|.|TRBV5-1|TRBJ1-2
TGCGCCAGCAGCTTTCGGTTAGATCCGCAACAGGGGGATGGCTACACCTTC
CASSFRLDPQQGDGYTF
>.|.|TRBV6-2/TRBV6-3|TRBJ1-2
TGTGCCAGCAGTAACTCTCAGGGGAACTATGGCTACACCTTC
CASSNSQGNYGYTF
>.|.|TRBV3-1/TRBV3-2|TRBJ1-5
TGTGCCAGCAGCCAACCCGGGACCCTGGTTCGCAATCAGCCCCAGCATTTT
CASSQPGTLVRNQPQHF
>.|.|TRBV7-6|TRBJ1-1
TGTGCCAGCTCATTTGCTACGAACACTGAAGCTTTCTTT
CASSFATNTEAFF
>TRBD2|.|TRBV10-3|TRBJ2-2
TGTGCCATCAGCCTAGCGGACGAGGGGAGGTACACCGGGGAGCTGTTTTTT
CAISLADEGRYTGELFF
>.|.|TRBV7-9|TRBJ1-3
TGTGCCAGCAGCCCTCCCTTAGGCTCTGGAAACACCATATATTTT
CASSPPLGSGNTIYF
>.|once|TRBV2|TRBJ2-2
TGTGCCAGCAGCAGAGACCGCGGGGAGCTGTTTTTT
CASSRDRGELFF
>TRBD1|.|TRBV7-9|TRBJ2-7
TGTGCCAGCAGCACCCTGGACAGGACCGCCTACGAGCAGTACTTC
CASSTLDRTAYEQYF
>.|.|TRBV3-1/TRBV3-2|TRBJ1-6
TGTGCCAGCAGCCAAGTACTTACTATTTCACCCCTCCACTTT
CASSQVLTISPLHF
>.|few|TRBV28|TRBJ1-1
TGTGCCAGCAGTTTCTTTGGAGCTGAAGCTTTCTTT
CASSFFGAEAFF
>TRBD1|.|TRBV6-2/TRBV6-3|TRBJ2-7
TGTGCCAGCAGTTACCCCGGGACAGGGGGCGACGAGCAGTACTTC
CASSYPGTGGDEQYF
>.|.|TRBV7-9|TRBJ1-6
TGTGCCAGCAGCATGGGGGGCATGAGCTCACCCCTCCACTTT
CASSMGGMSSPLHF
>.|.|TRBV12-3/TRBV12-4|TRBJ1-5
TGTGCCAGCTCAGGCGGAAGGGGTCAGCCCCAGCATTTT
CASSGGRGQPQHF
>TRBD2|.|TRBV4-2|TRBJ2-1
TGTGCCAGCAGCCAAGATTTCGCCGGGACTAGCGGGCGAAACAATGAGCAGTTCTTC
CASSQDFAGTSGRNNEQFF
>TRBD1|.|TRBV7-2|TRBJ1-6
TGTGCCAGCAGCTTAGTGGGCAGGGGGCAATCACCCCTCCACTTT
CASSLVGRGQSPLHF
>TRBD2|.|TRBV19|TRBJ2-1
TGTGCCAGTAGTATCCGGACTAGCAGTTACAATGAGCAGTTCTTC
CASSIRTSSYNEQFF
>.|.|TRBV7-3|TRBJ1-1
TGTGCCAGCAGCCAGACCAGAGGCGCTGAAGCTTTCTTT
CASSQTRGAEAFF
>.|.|TRBV5-1|TRBJ2-2
TGCGCCAGCAGCGAAGCGGTCTCGAACACCGGGGAGCTGTTTTTT
CASSEAVSNTGELFF
>.|.|TRBV28|TRBJ1-2
TGTGCCAGCACCCTCGGGGGGGGGCACCAAGTCTATGGCTACACCTTC
CASTLGGGHQVYGYTF
>TRBD1|.|TRBV7-8|TRBJ1-5
TGTGCCAGCAGCTTAGCGCGGGACAGGCGAGGGGAACCCCAGCATTTT
CASSLARDRRGEPQHF
>.|.|TRBV6-4|TRBJ2-1
TGTGCCAGCAGTCTAAATAGCTACAATGAGCAGTTCTTC
CASSLNSYNEQFF
>.|.|TRBV27|TRBJ1-1
TGTGCCAGCAGGTCCTTGTCTGGGGTCAACACTGAAGCTTTCTTT
CASRSLSGVNTEAFF
>.|.|TRBV19|TRBJ2-7
TGTGCCAGTGCACAGGGTACCGAGCAGTACTTC
CASAQGTEQYF
>.|.|TRBV12-3/TRBV12-4|TRBJ1-5
TGTGCCAGCAGTTTAGCGGAGGATCAGCCCCAGCATTTT
CASSLAEDQPQHF